One sample yielded the 24 T cell receptor beta chains listed below, sequenced in a study of T-cell memory formation after mild COVID-19. One entry per CDR3 protein results from TCRdb running MiXCR on the 5' RACE reads. The sample lists 450,000 to 650,000 distinct CDR3 sequences; roughly 22% were seen once. The sample was PBMCs or a T cell subset sorted from them (not recorded which). These receptor sequences come from an adult woman who had mild COVID-19 (a few samples of this study predate the infection). Cell type and time point are not known.

The chain has TRBV19 and TRBJ1-4; TRBD1 might be the D (6 bases). Germline CDR1 and CDR2: LNHDA and SQIVND (reference sequence). The ends were cut back, 4 bases at V and 5 bases at J, with 14 bases in the middle. This CDR3 contains 15 residues. The CDR3 DNA reads as TGTGCCAGTAGTACGCCGGGACAATCGAATGAAAAACTGTTTTTT. Translating gives CASSTPGQSNEKLFF.

The rearrangement links TRBV7-8 to TRBJ2-3; 9 bases align to TRBD2. Trimming removed 1 base from V and 4 bases from J; junction bases left unmatched: 6. The CDR3 loop spans 16 amino acids. The V gene's germline CDR1 is SGHVS and CDR2 FQNEAQ. The CDR3 DNA reads TGTGCCAGCAGCTTAGTCAGCGGGGGGACCGCAGATACGCAGTATTTT. This gives the protein CASSLVSGGTADTQYF.

This chain joins TRBV20-1 and TRBJ2-1; 8 positions match TRBD2. The CDR3 has 15 residues. Trimming at V came to 2 bases and at J to 3 bases, leaving 6 bases not matched to a gene. The V gene's germline CDR1 is DFQATT and CDR2 SNEGSKA (reference sequence). The CDR3 region is CSARKVGLGYNEQFF. CDR3 bases: TGCAGTGCTAGAAAAGTGGGACTAGGCTACAATGAGCAGTTCTTC.

V and J are TRBV29-1 and TRBJ2-5; D is possibly TRBD1 (6 bases). Germline lookup yields CDR1 SQVTM and CDR2 ANQGSEA. The CDR3 is made up of 11 amino acids. Trimming shortened V by 6 bases and J by 5 bases, and 10 bases separated the two germline ends. DNA of the CDR3: TGCAGCGTGGACAGCGTCGAGACCCAGTACTTC. It encodes CSVDSVETQYF.

In its sample, this clonotype was seen a few times. The CDR3 DNA reads TGTGCCAGCAGAAAACAGACAGGGGCCTCTGGAAACACCATATATTTT. Translated, it gives CASRKQTGASGNTIYF. The chain carries TRBV6-5 and TRBJ1-3; the match to TRBD1 covers 8 bases. This CDR3 is built from 16 residues. After removal of 6 bases from V and 0 bases from J, the junction contained 7 bases not matched to a gene. CDR1 and CDR2 (germline): MNHEY, SVGAGI.

This clonotype was counted a few times. V usage is TRBV19 and J usage is TRBJ1-6, with D hard to call. This CDR3 is built from 15 residues. Trimming removed 3 bases from V and 8 bases from J, with 14 bases in between. Germline V gene lookup returns CDR1 LNHDA and CDR2 SQIVND (reference sequence). As DNA, the CDR3 is TGTGCCAGTAGTATTTCTGGAAATTCGGATTCACCCCTCCACTTT. As protein: CASSISGNSDSPLHF.

As DNA, the CDR3 is TGTGCCAGCACCCCATTCAGCCCTAACACCGGGGAGCTGTTTTTT. This encodes CASTPFSPNTGELFF. V is TRBV7-3 and J is TRBJ2-2; no reliable D call. Germline V gene data show CDR1 as SGHTA and CDR2 as FQGTGA. Trimming removed 7 bases from V and 2 bases from J, with 14 bases in between. The CDR3 is 15 residues long.

This clonotype was seen a handful of times. The CDR3: CASSSWWEGDNEQFF. The CDR3 nucleotides read TGCGCCAGCAGCTCCTGGTGGGAGGGGGACAATGAGCAGTTCTTC. V and J are TRBV5-1 and TRBJ2-1; tentatively, D is TRBD2 (7 bases). Deletions cut 3 bases from V and 5 bases from J, with 15 bases between. This CDR3 is 15 amino acids long. The germline V gene has CDR1 SGHRS and CDR2 YFSETQ.

In its sample, this clonotype was seen many times. This chain uses TRBV5-1 with TRBJ2-1, with 7 bases lining up with TRBD2. CDR1 is SGHRS and CDR2 is YFSETQ in the germline V gene. V was clipped by 4 bases and J by 7 bases; unmatched bases: 8. This CDR3 has 14 residues. The CDR3 sequence is CASSADLGGNEQFF. DNA for the CDR3: TGCGCCAGCAGCGCGGACCTGGGGGGGAATGAGCAGTTCTTC. The full variable domain, its missing parts supplied by reference TRBV5-1 and TRBJ2-1, is KAGVTQTPRYLIKTRGQQVTLSCSPISGHRSVSWYQQTPGQGLQFLFEYFSETQRNKGNFPGRFSGRQFSNSRSEMNVSTLELGDSALYLCASSADLGGNEQFFGPGTRLTVL.

This rearrangement joins TRBV27 to TRBJ2-7; no clear D. Trimming cost V 2 bases and J 3 bases, with 8 bases left between them. This CDR3 spans 13 amino acids. CDR1 is MNHEY and CDR2 is SMNVEV in the germline V gene (reference sequence). This chain's CDR3 is CASSLALDYEQYF. The CDR3 DNA is TGTGCCAGCAGTTTAGCGCTGGACTACGAGCAGTACTTC.

This clonotype was seen a few times. V and J are TRBV20-1 and TRBJ2-2; the match to TRBD2 covers 8 bases. V shed 0 bases, J shed 4 bases, and the junction held 4 bases outside the gene matches. The length of the CDR3 is 15 residues. Germline CDR1 and CDR2: DFQATT and SNEGSKA (reference sequence). CDR3 residues: CSARDSGMGTGELFF. The CDR3, as DNA: TGCAGTGCTAGAGATAGCGGGATGGGCACCGGGGAGCTGTTTTTT.

The chain joins TRBV7-9 to TRBJ1-2; D is perhaps TRBD1 (6 bases). The V end was cut by 6 bases, the J end by 6 bases, with 23 bases between. Germline CDR1 reads SEHNR; CDR2 reads FQNEAQ (reference sequence). The CDR3 extends over 16 amino acids. CDR3 residues: CASSSVAGAGWHGYTF. In DNA form, the CDR3 reads TGTGCCAGCAGTTCGGTAGCGGGGGCCGGTTGGCATGGCTACACCTTC.

V gene TRBV20-1 combines with J gene TRBJ2-3; D is uncertain. The CDR3 covers 14 residues. CDR1 and CDR2 from the germline V gene are DFQATT and SNEGSKA (reference sequence). The V end lost 6 bases, the J end lost 0 bases, and 13 bases lay between the germline ends. The CDR3: CSARPGSSTDTQYF. The CDR3 bases are TGCAGTGCCCGACCCGGGTCTAGCACAGATACGCAGTATTTT.

This chain joins TRBV19 and TRBJ1-5, with D possibly TRBD1 on 6 matching bases. The length of the CDR3 is 15 residues. V was shortened by 6 bases and J by 2 bases, with 14 bases between the two germline ends. Per the germline V gene, CDR1 is LNHDA and CDR2 is SQIVND (reference sequence). The CDR3 protein is CASRNSNRGNQPQHF. As DNA, the CDR3 is TGTGCCAGTAGGAATTCCAACAGGGGCAATCAGCCCCAGCATTTT.

This chain links TRBV7-2 with TRBJ1-6, with 8 bases fitting TRBD1. Germline CDR1 reads SGHTA; CDR2 reads FQGNSA. The V and J ends lost 5 bases and 1 base, in that order; junction bases with no gene match: 10. CDR3 length: 18 residues. CDR3 in amino acids: CASSRTAQGVSYNSPLHF. In DNA, the CDR3 is TGTGCCAGCAGCCGGACGGCACAGGGGGTTTCCTATAATTCACCCCTCCACTTT.

This clonotype occurred a few times. The chain employs TRBV20-1 and TRBJ2-2; perhaps TRBD2 as D (6 bases). The CDR3 is made up of 14 amino acids. In germline, CDR1 is DFQATT, CDR2 SNEGSKA (reference sequence). Trimming stripped 2 bases from V and 1 base from J, with 8 bases between. CDR3 in amino acids: CSARSSVNTGELFF. The CDR3 nucleotides are TGCAGTGCTAGATCTAGCGTGAACACCGGGGAGCTGTTTTTT.

The table lists this clonotype with a few counts. V is TRBV7-2 and J is TRBJ2-1; D is undetermined. Per germline, CDR1 SGHTA and CDR2 FQGNSA. Trimming removed 8 bases from V and 3 bases from J, with 11 bases in between. The CDR3 extends over 13 amino acids. The CDR3 DNA sequence: TGTGCCAGCGAGTTCCCTATCTACAATGAGCAGTTCTTC. Protein: CASEFPIYNEQFF.

The chain employs TRBV7-9 and TRBJ1-1; TRBD1 agrees at 9 bases. CDR3 length: 15 amino acids. Germline trimming cut 2 bases from V and 4 bases from J; bases unmatched to any gene: 5. Germline CDR1 reads SEHNR; CDR2 reads FQNEAQ (reference sequence). CDR3 sequence: CASSLTGGGSTEAFF. The CDR3 DNA is TGTGCCAGCAGCTTAACAGGGGGCGGAAGCACTGAAGCTTTCTTT.

V and J are TRBV5-1 and TRBJ2-7; D is ambiguous. CDR1 is SGHRS, CDR2 YFSETQ, per germline. The CDR3 consists of 14 residues. V was pared by 0 bases and J by 2 bases, with 9 bases between. CDR3 in amino acids: CASSLDTVTYEQYF. In nucleotides, the CDR3 is TGCGCCAGCAGCTTGGACACCGTAACCTACGAGCAGTACTTC.

This clonotype appeared a few times. The rearrangement uses TRBV7-9 and TRBJ2-3; D call uncertain. Germline CDR1 SEHNR, CDR2 FQNEAQ (reference sequence). V was clipped by 2 bases and J by 1 base, with 13 bases between them. This CDR3 is built from 16 residues. Written as DNA, the CDR3 is TGTGCCAGCAGCTTAAGCGAGGTGGTGGGCACAGATACGCAGTATTTT. Its protein is CASSLSEVVGTDTQYF.

In its sample, this clonotype was seen a few times. V gene TRBV24-1 combines with J gene TRBJ1-3; D is ambiguous. Germline assignment: CDR1 KGHDR and CDR2 SFDVKD. The germline V and J ends were trimmed by 4 bases and 7 bases, with 4 bases remaining between them. The CDR3 contains 11 residues. The CDR3 spells CATSEGNTIYF. The CDR3 region has the DNA TGTGCCACCAGTGAGGGGAACACCATATATTTT.

This chain links TRBV12-5 with TRBJ2-3; D may match TRBD1 or TRBD2 (6 bases each). The CDR3 extends over 17 amino acids. CDR1 and CDR2 (germline): LGHNT, FRNRAP. Trimming removed 2 bases from V and 4 bases from J, with 19 bases in between. The CDR3 coding sequence is TGTGCTAGTGGTTTGTGGTATTCGGGGGCGCTTCCAGATACGCAGTATTTT. Residues: CASGLWYSGALPDTQYF.

This clonotype was counted only a few times. The chain carries TRBV24-1 and TRBJ2-1; 10 bases agree with TRBD1. The germline gives CDR1 KGHDR, CDR2 SFDVKD. This CDR3 region has 16 residues. V trimming: 1 base; J trimming: 10 bases; junction bases outside the gene matches: 9. CDR3 nucleotide sequence: TGTGCCACCAGTGATTTCTCCGGGACAGGGGTGGTCGAGCAGTTCTTC. It specifies CATSDFSGTGVVEQFF.

This clonotype was seen only a few times. The chain carries TRBV20-1 and TRBJ2-4, with 8 bases fitting TRBD1. V lost 3 bases and J lost 12; bases outside the gene matches: 4. CDR3 length: 11 residues. The germline gives CDR1 DFQATT, CDR2 SNEGSKA (reference sequence). The CDR3 DNA reads TGCAGTGCTAGGGGAGACAGGGGTCAGTACTTC. Its protein is CSARGDRGQYF.